The T cell receptor (beta chain) described here comes from a study of blood T cell repertoires in COVID-19. Study details: COVID-19 samples from acute and convalescent phases originated in the United States, Italy and Spain. In each case, the material was cDNA or gDNA derived from T cells, B-cell-depleted T cells, or PBMCs.

This clone was detected only once. The Seattle patients joined while their infection was active and were tracked longitudinally afterward. Original handling: Amplification with reference gene primers provided the estimates of nucleated cell counts. Produced via immunoSEQ multiplex PCR; TCRdb's table is partial and in-frame only. That table is the source of V, J and clone size, and D and trimming were worked out from the DNA. The table shows 310,000 or so clones, with approximately 91% occurring only once. The source material was peripheral blood. This receptor was taken from a woman aged 25 to 39 with COVID-19, enrolled during active disease.

CDR3 coding DNA: TGTGCCAGCAGGACAGGGGGATCCTACGAGCAGTACTTC. Protein: CASRTGGSYEQYF. The rearrangement links TRBV12-3 or TRBV12-4 to TRBJ2-7, with 9 bases identical to TRBD1. The CDR3 runs 13 residues. V was pared by 6 bases and J by 1 base, with 1 base of the junction left unmatched.